This T cell receptor (beta chain) stems from a study of blood T cell repertoires in COVID-19. At the level of the study: The cDNA or gDNA used as material had been derived from T cells, B-cell-depleted T cells, or PBMCs.

The table came from immunoSEQ multiplex PCR; TCRdb's copy has only in-frame clones and leaves some out. The table records 350,000 to 400,000 clones, just over 90% of them present only once. Germline V gene sequence: CDR1 SGHAT, CDR2 FQDESV (reference sequence). This CDR3 region has 16 residues. V lost 5 bases to trimming and J lost 3 bases; unmatched junction nucleotides: 8. Enrolled through a virtual design, the participants were between 18 and 89 years of age and came from about two dozen US areas. Allocation to cohorts depended on clinical history reported by the participants. Contact with a PCR-confirmed or clinician-diagnosed COVID-19 case occurred within 2 weeks of entry.

The sequenced sample consisted of PBMCs or T cells enriched from blood (not recorded which). The sequence came from a woman in her 40s who had been exposed to COVID-19. V is TRBV11-1 and J is TRBJ2-3; 10 positions match TRBD2. The CDR3 bases are TGTGCCAGCAGCGCAACTAGCGGGGACCCAACAGATACGCAGTATTTT. Protein sequence: CASSATSGDPTDTQYF.